The 25 T cell receptor beta chains given below trace back to one sample, sequenced in a study of metastatic and nonmetastatic thyroid tumors. TCRdb redid the clone calls on the PCR reads using MiXCR. The sample consists of around 10,000 clones, under 30% of them appearing once. Treatment of any kind had been given to no patient before thyroid surgery. Specimen: tumor tissue. The receptors stem from a male donor with papillary thyroid cancer or a benign thyroid nodule (not recorded which). Some clones in this sample may be carry-over from other donors' samples.

In its sample, this clone is medium-sized. V and J are TRBV30 and TRBJ1-1; no reliable D call. Trimming shortened V by 5 bases and J by 10 bases, and 11 bases separated the two germline ends. The CDR3 runs to 10 residues. The germline gives CDR1 GTSNPN, CDR2 SVGIG (reference sequence). For the CDR3, the DNA is TGTGCCTGGGGGGAAAACGGAGCTTTCTTT. Residues: CAWGENGAFF. Complete variable domain (other parts from reference TRBV30 and TRBJ1-1): SQTIHQWPATLVQPVGSPLSLECTVEGTSNPNLYWYRQAAGRGLQLLFYSVGIGQISSEVPQNLSASRPQDRQFILSSKKLLLSDSGFYLCAWGENGAFFGQGTRLTVV.

The table lists this clone with a few counts. The rearrangement joins TRBV6-5 to TRBJ1-5; no clear D gene. Trimming cost V 4 bases and J 5 bases, with 15 bases left between them. The CDR3 is made up of 15 amino acids. Per germline, CDR1 MNHEY and CDR2 SVGAGI. The CDR3 sequence is CASSLYGGSDQPQHF. DNA of the CDR3: TGTGCCAGCAGTTTATATGGAGGGTCTGATCAGCCCCAGCATTTT.

The table lists this clone with a few counts. The chain couples TRBV6-1 to TRBJ2-5; D remains unclear. Between the trimmed V and J ends, which lost 7 bases and 7 bases, there was a span of 16 bases. The germline gives CDR1 MNHNS, CDR2 SASEGT. The length of the CDR3 is 13 residues. CDR3 sequence reads: CASKTSHFGTQYF. The DNA for the CDR3 is TGTGCCAGCAAAACGTCGCACTTTGGGACCCAGTACTTC.

The chain couples TRBV2 to TRBJ2-3, with a tentative D call TRBD2 (6 bases). The CDR3 spans 17 residues. V dropped 7 bases and J dropped 2 bases, with 22 bases sitting between them. CDR1 SNHLY and CDR2 FYNNEI come from the germline V gene. The DNA for the CDR3 is TGTGCCAGCACCCACCTCGGGACTCTTACCACCACAGATACGCAGTATTTT. Amino acid sequence: CASTHLGTLTTTDTQYF.

This clone is medium-sized (0.01 to 0.1%) in the sample. V usage is TRBV19 and J usage is TRBJ1-1, with D tentatively TRBD1 (5 bases). V was shortened by 4 bases and J by 4 bases, with 13 bases between the two germline ends. The CDR3 has 14 residues. From germline, CDR1 is LNHDA and CDR2 SQIVND (reference sequence). CDR3 sequence reads: CASSKGDSPTEAFF. Written as DNA, the CDR3 is TGTGCCAGTAGTAAGGGCGACAGTCCCACTGAAGCTTTCTTT.

This clone was counted between two and nine times. The chain's CDR3 is CASSYADLLNTEAFF. CDR3 nucleotides: TGTGCCAGCAGTTACGCGGACCTTTTAAACACTGAAGCTTTCTTT. The chain combines TRBV6-5 with TRBJ1-1, with D unclear. CDR1 is MNHEY, CDR2 SVGAGI, per germline. CDR3 length equals 15 residues. The ends were cut back, 2 bases at V and 2 bases at J, with 12 bases in the middle.

The chain recombines TRBV18 with TRBJ2-7; 10 bases fit TRBD2. Germline assignment: CDR1 KGHSH and CDR2 LQKENI. The CDR3 totals 15 residues. J was trimmed by 6 bases and V by 2 bases; bases with no gene match: 7. CDR3 amino acids: CASSPGSGGVREQYF. The CDR3 DNA reads as TGTGCCAGCTCACCAGGGAGCGGGGGGGTTCGCGAGCAGTACTTC. Full variable domain (rest looked up from reference TRBV18 and TRBJ2-7): NAGVMQNPRHLVRRRGQEARLRCSPMKGHSHVYWYRQLPEEGLKFMVYLQKENIIDESGMPKERFSAEFPKEGPSILRIQQVVRGDSAAYFCASSPGSGGVREQYFGPGTRLTVT.

This clone has only a few counts. The V gene is TRBV6-1, the J gene TRBJ1-1, with TRBD1 as a possible D gene (5 bases). Germline assignment: CDR1 MNHNS and CDR2 SASEGT. The CDR3 consists of 12 residues. V lost 0 bases, J lost 12 bases, and 11 bases lay in between. For the CDR3, the DNA is TGTGCCAGCAGTGAAGCCGGGACCGGGACTTTCTTT. Its translation: CASSEAGTGTFF.

The V gene is TRBV5-1, the J gene TRBJ1-1; weak D call: TRBD1 (6 bases). V lost 0 bases, J lost 7 bases, and 13 bases lay in between. There are 14 residues in the CDR3. Germline lookup yields CDR1 SGHRS and CDR2 YFSETQ. The CDR3 loop is CASSLAGGASEAFF. CDR3 coding DNA: TGCGCCAGCAGCTTGGCCGGGGGGGCGAGTGAAGCTTTCTTT.

There are many counts of this clone. The rearrangement links TRBV12-3 or TRBV12-4 to TRBJ2-1; 9 bases are a match to TRBD1. The CDR3 has 15 residues. J was trimmed by 7 bases and V by 3 bases; bases with no gene match: 7. For the CDR3, the DNA is TGTGCCAGCAGTTTTGAGACAGGGGGTAGAAATGAGCAGTTCTTC. Residues: CASSFETGGRNEQFF.

The sample holds a few counts of this clone. The rearrangement joins TRBV7-9 to TRBJ1-5; unclear D gene. Germline V gene data show CDR1 as SEHNR and CDR2 as FQNEAQ (reference sequence). V lost 5 bases and J 9 bases, leaving 11 bases between the germline ends. The CDR3 extends over 12 amino acids. The CDR3 loop reads CASSPEERPQHF. The CDR3 bases are TGTGCCAGCAGCCCAGAGGAGCGGCCCCAGCATTTT. Based on the CDR3 plus reference TRBV7-9 and TRBJ1-5, the full variable domain is DTGVSQNPRHKITKRGQNVTFRCDPISEHNRLYWYRQTLGQGPEFLTYFQNEAQLEKSRLLSDRFSAERPKGSFSTLEIQRTEQGDSAMYLCASSPEERPQHFGDGTRLSIL.

Sample share makes this clone medium-sized. The chain couples TRBV15 to TRBJ2-2; 10 bases match TRBD2. The CDR3 is 22 amino acids. Germline trimming cut 0 bases from V and 0 bases from J; bases unmatched to any gene: 16. From germline, CDR1 is LNHNV and CDR2 YYDKDF (reference sequence). The CDR3 nucleotides read TGTGCCACCAGCAGAGAAAGGACAGGGCGAGAGACTAGCGGGTCGAACACCGGGGAGCTGTTTTTT. Translating it yields CATSRERTGRETSGSNTGELFF.

V gene TRBV5-1 combines with J gene TRBJ1-3; no definite D call. Germline CDR1 SGHRS, CDR2 YFSETQ. V lost 4 bases and J 3 bases, leaving 11 bases between the germline ends. The CDR3 has 14 amino acids. The CDR3 DNA sequence: TGCGCCAGCAGCCCCCTCAGTGGTGGAAACACCATATATTTT. This sequence encodes CASSPLSGGNTIYF.

The CDR3 sequence: CASSLLEGGQNSPLHF. CDR3 nucleotide sequence: TGTGCCAGCAGTCTCCTGGAGGGCGGACAGAATTCACCCCTCCACTTT. V usage is TRBV28 and J usage is TRBJ1-6; possibly TRBD1 for D (6 bases). The CDR3 runs 16 residues. V was clipped by 5 bases and J by 7 bases, with 18 bases between them. Germline V gives CDR1 MDHEN, CDR2 SYDVKM. Full variable domain (rest looked up from reference TRBV28 and TRBJ1-6): DVKVTQSSRYLVKRTGEKVFLECVQDMDHENMFWYRQDPGLGLRLIYFSYDVKMKEKGDIPEGYSVSREKKERFSLILESASTNQTSMYLCASSLLEGGQNSPLHFGNGTRLTVT.

This clone is categorized as medium-sized. J is TRBJ2-2 and V is TRBV29-1; D is tentatively TRBD1 or TRBD2 (6 bases each). V lost 6 bases and J lost 0, with 23 bases in between. CDR3 size: 18 residues. Germline V lookup: CDR1 SQVTM, CDR2 ANQGSEA. Here the CDR3 DNA reads TGCAGCGTGGGTGGGACAAGGGGGGAAAATTCGAACACCGGGGAGCTGTTTTTT. As protein: CSVGGTRGENSNTGELFF.

V and J are TRBV20-1 and TRBJ2-1; D is unclear. Trimming stripped 5 bases from V and 4 bases from J, with 9 bases between. CDR1 and CDR2 from the germline V gene are DFQATT and SNEGSKA (reference sequence). There are 12 residues in the CDR3. The CDR3 sequence: CSADIRYNEQFF. For the CDR3, the DNA is TGCAGTGCTGACATCCGTTACAATGAGCAGTTCTTC.

This clone is labeled as medium-sized. This sequence joins TRBV19 and TRBJ1-4; D not certain. CDR1 LNHDA and CDR2 SQIVND come from the germline V gene (reference sequence). The CDR3 is made up of 15 amino acids. V was clipped by 6 bases and J by 4 bases, with 15 bases between them. The chain's CDR3 is CASSTNGQLNEKLFF. The CDR3 DNA reads as TGTGCCAGTAGCACAAATGGGCAGCTTAATGAAAAACTGTTTTTT.

The chain is built from TRBV6-1 and TRBJ1-2; D is unclear. Germline CDR1 is MNHNS and CDR2 is SASEGT. The V gene lost 4 bases and the J gene lost 4 bases, with 4 bases spanning the gap. CDR3 size: 11 residues. CDR3 sequence: CASSASYGYTF. The CDR3 coding sequence is TGTGCCAGCAGTGCCTCCTATGGCTACACCTTC.

This clone showed up just a few times. The chain combines TRBV12-3 or TRBV12-4 with TRBJ2-7; D may be TRBD1 (6 bases). CDR3 length: 17 amino acids. V lost 6 bases, J lost 9 bases, and 30 bases lay in between. CDR3 coding DNA: TGTGCCAGCAGGCACTCTCGCCACAGGGAGCGCTACGAGCGGCAGTACTTC. It codes for CASRHSRHRERYERQYF.

This clone ranks as medium-sized. The chain recombines TRBV7-2 with TRBJ1-2; D possibly corresponds to TRBD1 (5 bases). Looked up from germline, CDR1 is SGHTA and CDR2 is FQGNSA. This CDR3 has 13 amino acids. Trimming cost V 1 base and J 6 bases, with 9 bases left between them. CDR3 nucleotides: TGTGCCAGCAGCTTAGGACAGCAGAATGGCTACACCTTC. Its translation is CASSLGQQNGYTF.

This clone is medium-sized within its sample. The rearrangement joins TRBV12-3 or TRBV12-4 to TRBJ1-3; the match to TRBD1 covers 7 bases. CDR3 size: 14 residues. V shed 3 bases and J 7 bases; nucleotides not matched to a gene: 6. The CDR3 DNA is TGTGCCAGCAGTTTTCACAGGGGTGAGAACACCATATATTTT. This translates into CASSFHRGENTIYF.

V usage is TRBV7-9 and J usage is TRBJ1-2; D is uncertain. Germline assignment: CDR1 SEHNR and CDR2 FQNEAQ (reference sequence). The CDR3 has 14 residues. The CDR3 bases are TGTGTCATCATCCCTTCGGCAACGAACTATGGCTACACCTTC. It is translated as CVIIPSATNYGYTF.

A few counts support this clone. Within the sample, other DNA sequences also encode this same CDR3. V usage is TRBV12-3 or TRBV12-4 and J usage is TRBJ2-2; the match to TRBD1 covers 9 bases. J gave up 5 bases and V 1 base, and 14 bases lay outside the gene matches. The CDR3 sequence is 19 residues long. CDR3 in DNA: TGTGCCAGCAGTTTAGGGACAGGGGTGTGGGGCAATCTAACCGGGGAGCTGTTTTTT. Translated: CASSLGTGVWGNLTGELFF.

The chain links TRBV12-3 or TRBV12-4 to TRBJ1-2; no clear D. This CDR3 has 18 residues. Trimming shortened V by 4 bases and J by 5 bases, and 26 bases separated the two germline ends. The DNA of the CDR3 is TGTGCCAGCAGTTCGACTCCGGCGGGCTCCAACCTTATATATGGCTACACCTTC. Translation: CASSSTPAGSNLIYGYTF.

By sample share, this clone is medium-sized. The rearrangement joins TRBV7-9 to TRBJ2-2; 12 bases align to TRBD2. The CDR3 sequence is 16 residues long. The V gene end was trimmed by 5 bases and the J gene end by 1 base; junction bases not matched to a gene: 2. The germline V gene has CDR1 SEHNR and CDR2 FQNEAQ (reference sequence). CDR3 DNA: TGTGCCAGCAGCCAGGGACTAGCGGGGAACACCGGGGAGCTGTTTTTT. Translating gives CASSQGLAGNTGELFF.